This T cell receptor (beta chain) was retrieved from a study of shared clonotypes between healthy human individuals. Generated by immunoSEQ multiplex PCR, the TCRdb table keeps only in-frame clones and is missing some. The data show around 500,000 clones, with about 85% seen just once and roughly 13% held by the top ten. The CDR3 runs to 16 residues. V gave up 2 bases and J gave up 6 bases; unmatched junction bases: 7. Germline loops: CDR1 MGHRA, CDR2 YSYEKL. This sequence was found in a woman aged 40 to 50 in good health. Some clones in this sample may be carry-over from other donors' samples. The chain employs TRBV4-1 and TRBJ2-1; TRBD2 agrees at 10 bases. Sequenced sample: PBMCs. The CDR3 DNA is TGCGCCAGCAGCCAAACAAGGGCTAGCGGGAGCAATGAGCAGTTCTTC. Its translation: CASSQTRASGSNEQFF.